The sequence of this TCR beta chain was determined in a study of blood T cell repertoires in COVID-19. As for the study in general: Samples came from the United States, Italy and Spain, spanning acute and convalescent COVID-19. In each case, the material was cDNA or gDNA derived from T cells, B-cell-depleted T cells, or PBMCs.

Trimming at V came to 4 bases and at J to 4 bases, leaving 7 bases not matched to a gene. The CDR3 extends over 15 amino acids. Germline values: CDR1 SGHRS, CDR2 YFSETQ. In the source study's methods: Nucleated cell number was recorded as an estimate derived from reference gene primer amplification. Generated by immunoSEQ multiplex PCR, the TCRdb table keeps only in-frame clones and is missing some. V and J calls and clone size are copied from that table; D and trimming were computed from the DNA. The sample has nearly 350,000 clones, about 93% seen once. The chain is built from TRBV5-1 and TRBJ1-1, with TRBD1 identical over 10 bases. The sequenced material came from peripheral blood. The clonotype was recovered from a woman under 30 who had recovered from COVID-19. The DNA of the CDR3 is TGCGCCAGCAGCAACCGGGACAGGGGTAGCACTGAAGCTTTCTTT. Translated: CASSNRDRGSTEAFF.